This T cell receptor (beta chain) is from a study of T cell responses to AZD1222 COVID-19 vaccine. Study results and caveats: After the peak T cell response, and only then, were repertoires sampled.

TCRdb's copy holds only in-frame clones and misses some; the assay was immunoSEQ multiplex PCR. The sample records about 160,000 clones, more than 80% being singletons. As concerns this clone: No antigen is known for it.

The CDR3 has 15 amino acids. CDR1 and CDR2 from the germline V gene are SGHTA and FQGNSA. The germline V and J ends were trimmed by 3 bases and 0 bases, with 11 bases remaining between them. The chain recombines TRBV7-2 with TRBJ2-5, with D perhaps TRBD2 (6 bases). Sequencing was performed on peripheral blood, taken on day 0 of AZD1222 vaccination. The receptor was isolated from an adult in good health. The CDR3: CASSFGGSYQETQYF. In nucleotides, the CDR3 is TGTGCCAGCAGCTTCGGGGGATCGTACCAAGAGACCCAGTACTTC.